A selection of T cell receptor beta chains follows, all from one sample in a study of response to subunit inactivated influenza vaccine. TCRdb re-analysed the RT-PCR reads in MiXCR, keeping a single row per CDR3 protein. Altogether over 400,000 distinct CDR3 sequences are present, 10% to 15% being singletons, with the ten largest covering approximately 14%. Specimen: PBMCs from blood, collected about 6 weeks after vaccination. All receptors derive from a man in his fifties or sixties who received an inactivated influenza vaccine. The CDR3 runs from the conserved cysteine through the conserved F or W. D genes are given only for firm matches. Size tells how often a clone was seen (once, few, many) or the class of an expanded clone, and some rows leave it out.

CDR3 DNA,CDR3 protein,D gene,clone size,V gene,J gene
TGCGCCAGCAGCTCCGAGGAACAGGGGGTATACGAGCAGTACTTC,CASSSEEQGVYEQYF,TRBD1,many,TRBV5-1,TRBJ2-7
TGTGCCAGCAGTGAGGACTACTACGAGCAGTACTTC,CASSEDYYEQYF,-,few,TRBV25-1,TRBJ2-7
TGCGCCAGCAGCCGAGTAAGATCCTCCTACGAGCAGTACTTC,CASSRVRSSYEQYF,-,many,TRBV4-1,TRBJ2-7
TGTGCCAGCAGCTCTTTCATGAGGCCCACCTACGAGCAGTACTTC,CASSSFMRPTYEQYF,-,few,TRBV11-2,TRBJ2-7
TGCGCCAGCAGCTTGGGGGCAGCGGTCCAAGAGACCCAGTACTTC,CASSLGAAVQETQYF,-,many,TRBV5-1,TRBJ2-5
TGCAGCGTGAGGACTAGCTGGGACGAGCAGTACTTC,CSVRTSWDEQYF,TRBD2,few,TRBV29-1,TRBJ2-7
TGCGCCAGCAGCCCAGGTTACCGACAGGGGCCCACCGGGGAGCTGTTTTTT,CASSPGYRQGPTGELFF,TRBD1,-,TRBV4-3,TRBJ2-2
TGTGCCAGCAGACCTACCCGACAGGGAAGTAACTATGGCTACACCTTC,CASRPTRQGSNYGYTF,TRBD1,-,TRBV6-1,TRBJ1-2
TGTGCCAGCAGCTTATTCCGCGCGAGAGGGGGATACGAGCAGTACTTC,CASSLFRARGGYEQYF,-,-,TRBV11-1,TRBJ2-7
TGTGCCAGCAGCCCTACTAGCGTGGAGACCCAGTACTTC,CASSPTSVETQYF,TRBD2,-,TRBV9,TRBJ2-5
TGCAGTTCTAGTGGGACTAGCGGGAGGGAGGCAGGTACGCAGTATTTT,CSSSGTSGREAGTQYF,TRBD2,-,TRBV20-1,TRBJ2-3
TGTGCCACCAGCAGAAGCGGGGGCTCCTACAATGAGCAGTTCTTC,CATSRSGGSYNEQFF,TRBD2,few,TRBV15,TRBJ2-1
TGTGCCAGCAGTCATAACAGTCTGGCTGAAGCTTTCTTT,CASSHNSLAEAFF,-,many,TRBV6-6,TRBJ1-1
TGTGCCAGCAGGCAAAGACGGGGGGACTCCTACGAGCAGTACTTC,CASRQRRGDSYEQYF,TRBD2,few,TRBV6-2/TRBV6-3,TRBJ2-7
TGCAGTGCTAGAGATGGGGCGGCAGGGGTGGAGACCCAGTACTTC,CSARDGAAGVETQYF,-,few,TRBV20-1,TRBJ2-5
TGCAGTGCTTCCGGGACAGGGGCTGAAGCTTTCTTT,CSASGTGAEAFF,TRBD1,many,TRBV20-1,TRBJ1-1
TGTGCCAGCAGGCGACCCGGGGACTATGGCTACACCTTC,CASRRPGDYGYTF,-,few,TRBV6-6,TRBJ1-2
TGTGCCAGCAGCTCCAGGGACTCTGCTCAGGGCTATGAGCAGTTCTTC,CASSSRDSAQGYEQFF,-,many,TRBV7-9,TRBJ2-1
TGTGCCAGCAGCTCAGAAAGGGCTGGAGGTCATAGCAATCAGCCCCAGCATTTT,CASSSERAGGHSNQPQHF,-,few,TRBV7-3,TRBJ1-5
TGTGCCAGCAGCCGTGGCAGACAGGAAAAACTGTTTTTT,CASSRGRQEKLFF,-,-,TRBV7-9,TRBJ1-4
TGTGCCATCAGCGCCGCGGGGCAAGAGACCCAGTACTTC,CAISAAGQETQYF,-,-,TRBV10-3,TRBJ2-5
TGTGCCAGCAGCTCAGGCCGGGACTACAAAAAACAAGAGACCCAGTACTTC,CASSSGRDYKKQETQYF,TRBD2,-,TRBV13,TRBJ2-5
TGTGCCATCAGTGAGAGGGGTCTCACAGATACGCAGTATTTT,CAISERGLTDTQYF,-,many,TRBV10-3,TRBJ2-3
TGTGCCAGCAGCCAGGGAGAGGTCTACGAGCAGTACTTC,CASSQGEVYEQYF,-,few,TRBV7-9,TRBJ2-7
TGCAGCGTTGAAGGCCTAAGACCCTACGAGCAGTACTTC,CSVEGLRPYEQYF,-,-,TRBV29-1,TRBJ2-7
TGCGCCAGCAGTGATGCTAGCACAGATACGCAGTATTTT,CASSDASTDTQYF,-,-,TRBV5-1,TRBJ2-3
TGTGCCAGCAGCCCGGGGGCTGGGGCCAACGTCCTGACTTTC,CASSPGAGANVLTF,-,-,TRBV18,TRBJ2-6
TGTGCCAGCAGCGAGACCGGGACCCGGGGGTCTGGAAACACCATATATTTT,CASSETGTRGSGNTIYF,-,few,TRBV9,TRBJ1-3
TGTGCCAGCAGCCAAGCTTATGCTAGCGGGAGTACCGGGGAGCTGTTTTTT,CASSQAYASGSTGELFF,TRBD2,-,TRBV4-2,TRBJ2-2
TGTGCCAGCTCACCTTCAGGGGATAGTTCACCCCTCCACTTT,CASSPSGDSSPLHF,-,-,TRBV18,TRBJ1-6
TGCGCCAGCAGCTTGGTAGGGGGCATTGAGACCCAGTACTTC,CASSLVGGIETQYF,TRBD1,-,TRBV5-1,TRBJ2-5
TGTGCCAGCAGCTTACTAGGGACCCAGCAAGAGACCCAGTACTTC,CASSLLGTQQETQYF,-,few,TRBV7-2,TRBJ2-5
TGCGCCAGCAGCCGAACTCGGACTAGCGGGGGAGAGACCCAGTACTTC,CASSRTRTSGGETQYF,TRBD2,many,TRBV5-1,TRBJ2-5
TGTGCCAGCAGCCAAGACCACGCCGTCGGGGAGCTGTTTTTT,CASSQDHAVGELFF,-,-,TRBV14,TRBJ2-2
TGTGCCAGCAGCGTGACAGGGGGCAGGGGGCCAGGGAATGAGCAGTTCTTC,CASSVTGGRGPGNEQFF,TRBD1,-,TRBV9,TRBJ2-1
TGTGCCAGAAGGGCCATTGGCGGGGAGCTGTTTTTT,CARRAIGGELFF,-,-,TRBV7-9,TRBJ2-2
TGTGCCAGCAGCCAAGATCCGGACCCGAACACCGGGGAGCTGTTTTTT,CASSQDPDPNTGELFF,-,-,TRBV14,TRBJ2-2
TGTGCCAGCAGTTTATTTGGGACATTGGAGACCCAGTACTTC,CASSLFGTLETQYF,-,few,TRBV27,TRBJ2-5
TGTGCCAGCAGCTTGTGGCAGGTTAACTATGGCTACACCTTC,CASSLWQVNYGYTF,-,-,TRBV5-6,TRBJ1-2
TGCAGTACTCAGGTTGCGGGGCCTCTCAATGAGCAGTTCTTC,CSTQVAGPLNEQFF,-,-,TRBV20-1,TRBJ2-1
TGTGCCAGCAGCTTGGTCCGAGTAGCGGGCGACCCCACCGGGGAGCTGTTTTTT,CASSLVRVAGDPTGELFF,TRBD2,many,TRBV5-6,TRBJ2-2
TGCGCCAGCAGCTCACAGGACTCCCACACTGAAGCTTTCTTT,CASSSQDSHTEAFF,-,-,TRBV4-1,TRBJ1-1
TGTGCCAGCAGCCAAGGTCCCACCCTCTCCTACGAGCAGTACTTC,CASSQGPTLSYEQYF,-,-,TRBV4-2,TRBJ2-7
TGTGCCAGCAGCCGCGGACAGGCGGTAGGCACTGAAGCTTTCTTT,CASSRGQAVGTEAFF,TRBD1,many,TRBV6-2/TRBV6-3,TRBJ1-1
TGCAGCGTTGAATCGGACAGGGGGCCTTTCTATGGCTACACCTTC,CSVESDRGPFYGYTF,TRBD1,-,TRBV29-1,TRBJ1-2
TGCGCCAGCAGCCACGGGGGGCGTACCGGGGAGCTGTTTTTT,CASSHGGRTGELFF,-,few,TRBV4-3,TRBJ2-2